This T cell receptor beta chain was recorded in a study of a mutant IDH1 vaccine in newly diagnosed glioma. The germline V and J ends were trimmed by 1 base and 0 bases, with 7 bases remaining between them. The CDR3 sequence is 15 residues long. Germline CDR1 is SGHTA and CDR2 is FQGNSA. The repertoire was sequenced with immunoSEQ multiplex PCR; TCRdb's copy has only in-frame clones and lacks some. The profile shows about 92,000 clones, about four fifths of them singletons. Only a few counts were recorded for this clone. Specified time point: baseline, week 1 (first vaccination visit). Noted treatment: pre-vaccination baseline after standard-of-care therapy.

The sequencing here drew on PBMCs, taken from a glioma patient treated with radiotherapy, temozolomide or both. The chain recombines TRBV7-2 with TRBJ1-5; no clear D gene. The TCR was taken from a woman aged 45-59 years with glioma. The CDR3 loop reads CASSLDGYSNQPQHF. CDR3 coding DNA: TGTGCCAGCAGCTTAGACGGCTATAGCAATCAGCCCCAGCATTTT.